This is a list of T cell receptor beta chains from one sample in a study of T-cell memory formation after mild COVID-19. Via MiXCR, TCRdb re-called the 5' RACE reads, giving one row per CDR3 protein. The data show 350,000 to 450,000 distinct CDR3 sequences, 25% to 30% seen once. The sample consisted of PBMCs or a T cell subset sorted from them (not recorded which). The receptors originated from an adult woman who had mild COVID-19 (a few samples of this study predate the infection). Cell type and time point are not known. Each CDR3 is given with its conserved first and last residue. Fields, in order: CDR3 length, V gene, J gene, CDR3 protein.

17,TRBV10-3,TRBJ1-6,CAISESTTGGPNSPLHF
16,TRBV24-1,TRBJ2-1,CATSEAGTGALDEQFF
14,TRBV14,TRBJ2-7,CASSPLGSPYEQYF
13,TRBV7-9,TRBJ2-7,CASSLVPGLEQYF
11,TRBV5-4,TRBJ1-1,CASTHRGEAFF
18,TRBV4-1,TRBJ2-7,CASSHQQPGRDASYEQYF
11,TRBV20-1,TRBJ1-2,CSARGGNGYTF
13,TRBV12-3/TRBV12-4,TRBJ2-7,CASSFGNAYEQYF
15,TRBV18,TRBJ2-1,CASSPRAKGTDEQFF
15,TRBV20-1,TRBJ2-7,CSAINTGTGAHEQYF
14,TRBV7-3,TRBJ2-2,CASSSLGGAGELFF